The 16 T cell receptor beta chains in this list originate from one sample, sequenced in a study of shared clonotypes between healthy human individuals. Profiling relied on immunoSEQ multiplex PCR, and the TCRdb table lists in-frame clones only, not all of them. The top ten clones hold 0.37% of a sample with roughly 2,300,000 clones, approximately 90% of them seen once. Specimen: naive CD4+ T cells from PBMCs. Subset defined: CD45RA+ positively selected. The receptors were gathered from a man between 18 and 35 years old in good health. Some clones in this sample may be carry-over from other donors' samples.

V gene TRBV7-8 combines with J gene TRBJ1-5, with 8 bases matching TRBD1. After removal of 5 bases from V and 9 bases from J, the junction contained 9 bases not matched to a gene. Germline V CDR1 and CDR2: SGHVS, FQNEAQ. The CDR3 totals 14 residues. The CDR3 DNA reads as TGTGCCAGCAGCGATGGACAGGGACTTGGGCCCCAGCATTTT. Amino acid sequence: CASSDGQGLGPQHF.

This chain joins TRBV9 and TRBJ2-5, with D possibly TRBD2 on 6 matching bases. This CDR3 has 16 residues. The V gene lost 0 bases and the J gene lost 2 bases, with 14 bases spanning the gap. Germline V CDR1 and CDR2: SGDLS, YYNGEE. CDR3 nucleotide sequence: TGTGCCAGCAGCGTAGGGGTAGCGGAGAATCAAGAGACCCAGTACTTC. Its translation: CASSVGVAENQETQYF.

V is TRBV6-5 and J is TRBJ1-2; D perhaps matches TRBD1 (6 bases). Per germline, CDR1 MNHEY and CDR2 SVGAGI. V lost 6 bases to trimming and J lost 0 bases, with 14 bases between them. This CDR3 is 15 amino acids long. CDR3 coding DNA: TGTGCCAGCAGCCTAGACAGGACAACTAACTATGGCTACACCTTC. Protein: CASSLDRTTNYGYTF.

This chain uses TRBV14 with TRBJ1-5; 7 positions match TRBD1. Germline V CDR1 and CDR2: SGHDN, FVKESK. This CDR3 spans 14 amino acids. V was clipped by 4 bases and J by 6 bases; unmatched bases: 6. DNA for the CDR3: TGTGCCAGCAGCCCTACAGGGGCTCCTCAGCCCCAGCATTTT. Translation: CASSPTGAPQPQHF.

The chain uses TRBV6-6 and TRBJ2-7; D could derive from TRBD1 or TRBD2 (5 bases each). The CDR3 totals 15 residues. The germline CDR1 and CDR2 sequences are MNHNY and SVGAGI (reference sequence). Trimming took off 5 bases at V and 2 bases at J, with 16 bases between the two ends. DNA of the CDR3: TGTGCCAGCAGTCCACAGGTCCAACTAGCCTACGAGCAGTACTTC. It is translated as CASSPQVQLAYEQYF.

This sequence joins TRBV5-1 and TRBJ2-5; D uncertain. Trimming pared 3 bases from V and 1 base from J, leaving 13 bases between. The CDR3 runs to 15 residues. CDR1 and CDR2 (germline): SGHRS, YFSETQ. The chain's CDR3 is CASSSNIYAQETQYF. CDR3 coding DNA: TGCGCCAGCAGCTCCAACATTTATGCCCAAGAGACCCAGTACTTC.

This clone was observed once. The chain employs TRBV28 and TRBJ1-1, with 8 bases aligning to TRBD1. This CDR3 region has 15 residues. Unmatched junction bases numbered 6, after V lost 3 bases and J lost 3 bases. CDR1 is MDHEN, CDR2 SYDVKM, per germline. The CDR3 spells CASSFDRGRYTEAFF. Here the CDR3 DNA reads TGTGCCAGCAGTTTCGACAGGGGTCGGTACACTGAAGCTTTCTTT. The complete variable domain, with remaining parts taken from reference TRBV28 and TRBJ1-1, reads DVKVTQSSRYLVKRTGEKVFLECVQDMDHENMFWYRQDPGLGLRLIYFSYDVKMKEKGDIPEGYSVSREKKERFSLILESASTNQTSMYLCASSFDRGRYTEAFFGQGTRLTVV.

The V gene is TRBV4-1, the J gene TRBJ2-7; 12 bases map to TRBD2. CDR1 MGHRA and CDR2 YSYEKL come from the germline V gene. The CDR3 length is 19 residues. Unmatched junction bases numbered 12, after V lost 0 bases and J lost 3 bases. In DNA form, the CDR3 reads TGCGCCAGCAGCCAAGATCCATCATTCCTAGCGGGAGGGATCTACGAGCAGTACTTC. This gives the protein CASSQDPSFLAGGIYEQYF.

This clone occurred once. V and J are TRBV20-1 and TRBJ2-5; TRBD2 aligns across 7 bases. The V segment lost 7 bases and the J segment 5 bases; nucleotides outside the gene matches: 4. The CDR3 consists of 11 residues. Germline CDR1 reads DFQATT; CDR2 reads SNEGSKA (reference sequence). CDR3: CSGLARETQYF. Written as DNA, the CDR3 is TGCAGTGGACTAGCCCGGGAGACCCAGTACTTC.

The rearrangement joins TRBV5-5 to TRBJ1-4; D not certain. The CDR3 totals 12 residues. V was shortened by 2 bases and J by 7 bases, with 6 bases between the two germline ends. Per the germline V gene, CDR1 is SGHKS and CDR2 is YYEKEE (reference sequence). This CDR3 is CASSFGREKLFF. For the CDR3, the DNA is TGTGCCAGCAGCTTTGGGCGTGAAAAACTGTTTTTT.

CDR3 protein: CASSPRQGLQPQHF. CDR3 nucleotides: TGTGCCAGCAGCCCCCGACAGGGGTTGCAGCCCCAGCATTTT. The chain couples TRBV7-2 to TRBJ1-5; TRBD1 agrees at 8 bases. With V trimmed by 5 bases and J by 7 bases, 7 bases remained unmatched. Germline CDR1 reads SGHTA; CDR2 reads FQGNSA. The CDR3 spans 14 residues.

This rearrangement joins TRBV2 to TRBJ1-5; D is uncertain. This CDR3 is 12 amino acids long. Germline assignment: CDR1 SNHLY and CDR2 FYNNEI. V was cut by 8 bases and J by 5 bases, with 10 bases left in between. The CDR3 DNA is TGTGCCAGCTCCTTCGAGTATCAGCCCCAGCATTTT. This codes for CASSFEYQPQHF. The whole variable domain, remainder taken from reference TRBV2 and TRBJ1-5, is EPEVTQTPSHQVTQMGQEVILRCVPISNHLYFYWYRQILGQKVEFLVSFYNNEISEKSEIFDDQFSVERPDGSNFTLKIRSTKLEDSAMYFCASSFEYQPQHFGDGTRLSIL.

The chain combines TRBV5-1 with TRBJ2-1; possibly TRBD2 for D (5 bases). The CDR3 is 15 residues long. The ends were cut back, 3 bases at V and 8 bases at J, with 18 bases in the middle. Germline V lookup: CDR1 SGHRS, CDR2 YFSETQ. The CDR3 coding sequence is TGCGCCAGCAGCTCACTAGTAGGTGGTGGCGATGAGCAGTTCTTC. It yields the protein CASSSLVGGGDEQFF.

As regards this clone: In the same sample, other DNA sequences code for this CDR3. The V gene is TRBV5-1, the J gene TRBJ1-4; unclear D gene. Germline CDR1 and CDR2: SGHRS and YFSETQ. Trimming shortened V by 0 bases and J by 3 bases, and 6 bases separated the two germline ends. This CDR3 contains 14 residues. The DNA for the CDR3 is TGCGCCAGCAGCTTGGGTTCCGCTAATGAAAAACTGTTTTTT. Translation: CASSLGSANEKLFF.

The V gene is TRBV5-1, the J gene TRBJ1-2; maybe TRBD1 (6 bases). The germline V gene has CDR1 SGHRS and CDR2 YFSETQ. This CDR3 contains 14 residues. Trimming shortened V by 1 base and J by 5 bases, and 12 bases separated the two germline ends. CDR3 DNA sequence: TGCGCCAGCAGCTTGACAGGGCTCTCATATGGCTACACCTTC. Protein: CASSLTGLSYGYTF.

The CDR3 bases are TGTGCCAGCAGTTTAGGGGGGGGAATGGACACTGAAGCTTTCTTT. This gives the protein CASSLGGGMDTEAFF. The rearrangement joins TRBV28 to TRBJ1-1, with a tentative D call TRBD1 (5 bases). The CDR3 is 15 residues long. Germline loops: CDR1 MDHEN, CDR2 SYDVKM. Trimming took 2 bases from V and 3 from J, leaving 13 bases between them.